This TCR beta chain comes out of a study of T cell responses to AZD1222 COVID-19 vaccine. The overall study: Pooled together were second doses at about 4 or about 12 weeks.

The CDR3 sequence is 15 residues long. Germline loops: CDR1 SGHRS, CDR2 YFSETQ. The J segment lost 0 bases and the V segment lost 2 bases, leaving 2 bases of the junction unmatched. Worth noting for this clone: The target antigen is unknown. Other DNA sequences from this sample encode an identical CDR3 as well.

Notes on the study in general: Spike regions recognized by vaccine-associated CD4 TCRs spanned the protein, led by 160-218 and 743-854. Repertoire sampling was restricted to post-peak T cell response timepoints.

Assay: immunoSEQ multiplex PCR; the TCRdb copy retains only in-frame clones and omits some. The sample contains 150,000 to 200,000 clones, 87% of which appear only once. The material sequenced was peripheral blood, taken on day 0 of AZD1222 vaccination. The chain is built from TRBV5-1 and TRBJ2-7, with 10 positions matching TRBD2. The TCR comes from an adult in good health. DNA for the CDR3: TGCGCCAGCAGCTTAGCTAGCGGGAGCTCCTACGAGCAGTACTTC. As protein: CASSLASGSSYEQYF.